This T cell receptor beta chain originates from a study of blood T cell repertoires in COVID-19. Study information: Italy, Spain and the United States were the sources of the convalescent and acute COVID-19 samples. The analysed material was cDNA or gDNA that came from T cells, B-cell-depleted T cells, or PBMCs.

Everyone who took part was 18 to 89 years old, and they came from 20 to 25 US areas. Which cohort a participant joined came from the clinical history participants gave. The assay was immunoSEQ multiplex PCR, and TCRdb's table has in-frame clones only and misses some. The table shows just over 300,000 clones, with about 89% occurring only once. The CDR3 totals 17 residues. V was clipped by 0 bases and J by 3 bases; unmatched bases: 7. The V gene's germline CDR1 is SGHNT and CDR2 YENEEA. The chain couples TRBV11-3 to TRBJ2-1; 8 bases map to TRBD2. Material: PBMCs or T cells enriched from blood (not recorded which). The sequence was obtained from a woman between 40 and 55 years old who had recovered from COVID-19. This chain's CDR3 is CASSLDGSGGVYNEQFF. The CDR3 bases are TGTGCCAGCAGCTTAGATGGGTCGGGGGGGGTCTACAATGAGCAGTTCTTC.